The 32 T cell receptor beta chains below all came from one sample that was sequenced in a study of cytomegalovirus exposure and HLA in healthy donors (dated by TCRdb to about 2017). Library generation was performed with the immunoSEQ multiplex PCR assay. For the multiplex PCR, a mixture combining 60 forward primers for TCR Vbeta segments and 13 reverse primers for TCR Jbeta segments was used. What TCRdb holds here is the immuneACCESS table cut down to in-frame rearrangements. Part of the clones is not present; checked against another copy, under half of the missing clones reflect an unresolved V gene, and the others are unexplained. The table for this sample lists around 100,000 clones; over 60% of them were counted only once. In total, the top ten clones hold 5% to 6.5% of the sample. Sequencing input: PBMCs. All receptors derive from a woman younger than 30 in good health and CMV-seropositive.

This clone was seen more than once but under ten times. The DNA for the CDR3 is TGTGCCAGCAGCTTAGTTTGGCAGGCGAGTACAGATACGCAGTATTTT. Its protein product is CASSLVWQASTDTQYF. The chain employs TRBV11-3 and TRBJ2-3, with D unresolved. The CDR3 is 16 residues long. The germline V gene encodes CDR1 SGHNT and CDR2 YENEEA. The V and J ends lost 1 base and 3 bases respectively, with 14 bases between them.

This clone was recorded a few times. V usage is TRBV2 and J usage is TRBJ2-5; D remains ambiguous. Trimming cost V 6 bases and J 5 bases, with 13 bases left between them. Germline V gene sequence: CDR1 SNHLY, CDR2 FYNNEI. The CDR3 runs 13 residues. CDR3: CASRVGSVETQYF. As DNA, the CDR3 is TGTGCCAGCAGAGTTGGCAGTGTGGAGACCCAGTACTTC.

The chain links TRBV11-2 to TRBJ1-1, with 7 bases aligning to TRBD1. Germline CDR1 is SGHAT and CDR2 is FQNNGV. V gave up 1 base and J gave up 1 base; unmatched junction bases: 6. The CDR3 runs 16 residues. The CDR3 spells CASSLGVDRTNTEAFF. CDR3 coding DNA: TGTGCCAGCAGCTTAGGTGTGGACAGGACGAACACTGAAGCTTTCTTT.

The genes are TRBV28 and TRBJ2-5; 9 nucleotides agree with TRBD2. Trimming removed 3 bases from V and 5 bases from J; junction bases left unmatched: 7. Germline values: CDR1 MDHEN, CDR2 SYDVKM. This CDR3 spans 15 amino acids. The CDR3: CASSFMREGHETQYF. CDR3 DNA sequence: TGTGCCAGCAGTTTTATGCGGGAGGGCCATGAGACCCAGTACTTC.

The CDR3 sequence is CASSLSTQGGRQPQHF. The CDR3 coding sequence is TGTGCCAGCAGCCTGAGCACGCAGGGGGGTCGACAGCCCCAGCATTTT. The J gene is TRBJ1-5, the V gene TRBV7-8; TRBD1 aligns across 7 bases. V trimming: 5 bases; J trimming: 7 bases; junction bases outside the gene matches: 14. Germline CDR1 reads SGHVS; CDR2 reads FQNEAQ. The CDR3 is made up of 16 amino acids.

This clone was recorded only once. The chain is built from TRBV28 and TRBJ1-1; D is perhaps TRBD1 (5 bases). The CDR3 covers 16 residues. V dropped 6 bases and J dropped 2 bases, with 19 bases sitting between them. The germline V gene encodes CDR1 MDHEN and CDR2 SYDVKM. Written as DNA, the CDR3 is TGTGCCAGCAGCTCTCCCGGGGGACGGGATAACACTGAAGCTTTCTTT. It yields the protein CASSSPGGRDNTEAFF.

This clone was counted a single time. The J gene is TRBJ2-7, the V gene TRBV10-2, with TRBD2 matching over 8 bases. Germline-derived CDR1 and CDR2 are WSHSY and SAAADI. V trimming: 9 bases; J trimming: 4 bases; junction bases outside the gene matches: 2. CDR3 size: 11 residues. The CDR3 protein is CASSGNYEQYF. Here the CDR3 DNA reads TGCGCCAGTAGCGGGAATTACGAGCAGTACTTC.

Concerning this clone itself: The junction shows a germline mismatch at one end, possibly a read error. J is TRBJ2-4 and V is TRBV28, with no clear D. The CDR3 has 11 residues. From germline, CDR1 is MDHEN and CDR2 SYDVKM. DNA of the CDR3: TGTGCCAGCTTGGCCACAAACATTCAGTACTTC. It encodes CASLATNIQYF.

The V gene is TRBV15, the J gene TRBJ2-7; 14 positions agree with TRBD2. There are 20 residues in the CDR3. Germline V gene data show CDR1 as LNHNV and CDR2 as YYDKDF (reference sequence). Trimming cost V 0 bases and J 2 bases; bases outside gene matches: 12. CDR3 DNA sequence: TGTGCCACCAGCAGAGAGAGCCCTCTGGGACTAGCGGGAGAAACCTACGAGCAGTACTTC. Translating gives CATSRESPLGLAGETYEQYF.

V gene TRBV2 combines with J gene TRBJ2-7; 7 positions agree with TRBD2. Germline CDR1 SNHLY, CDR2 FYNNEI. The V gene end was trimmed by 3 bases and the J gene end by 7 bases; junction bases not matched to a gene: 3. The CDR3 is 12 residues long. DNA of the CDR3: TGTGCCAGCAGTGACGGCGGGGGTGAGCAGTACTTC. Residues: CASSDGGGEQYF. Combining the CDR3 with reference TRBV2 and TRBJ2-7 gives the whole variable domain EPEVTQTPSHQVTQMGQEVILRCVPISNHLYFYWYRQILGQKVEFLVSFYNNEISEKSEIFDDQFSVERPDGSNFTLKIRSTKLEDSAMYFCASSDGGGEQYFGPGTRLTVT.

The chain employs TRBV7-8 and TRBJ1-6, with D perhaps TRBD1 (6 bases). The CDR3 runs to 15 residues. Germline V gene sequence: CDR1 SGHVS, CDR2 FQNEAQ. Deletions cut 1 base from V and 6 bases from J, with 10 bases between. CDR3 residues: CASSLVPRGNSPLHF. CDR3 in DNA: TGTGCCAGCAGCTTAGTTCCCAGGGGTAATTCACCCCTCCACTTT.

The chain's CDR3 is CAWSLGTSGIGNEQYF. In DNA, the CDR3 is TGTGCCTGGAGTTTGGGGACTAGCGGGATTGGTAACGAGCAGTACTTC. The V and J genes are TRBV30 and TRBJ2-7; TRBD2 aligns across 13 bases. The CDR3 consists of 16 residues. V lost 2 bases, J lost 5 bases, and 9 bases stayed unmatched. Germline V lookup: CDR1 GTSNPN, CDR2 SVGIG (reference sequence).

The rearrangement uses TRBV4-1 and TRBJ1-3, with 7 bases aligning to TRBD1. The germline gives CDR1 MGHRA, CDR2 YSYEKL. The CDR3 contains 15 residues. After removal of 6 bases from V and 3 bases from J, the junction contained 8 bases not matched to a gene. The CDR3 is CASSDAGTVGNTIYF. The DNA for the CDR3 is TGCGCCAGCAGTGATGCCGGGACAGTTGGAAACACCATATATTTT.

The V call is TRBV28, the J call TRBJ1-2; 7 bases map to TRBD1. Trimming at V came to 1 base and at J to 7 bases, leaving 3 bases not matched to a gene. The CDR3 loop spans 13 amino acids. CDR1 MDHEN and CDR2 SYDVKM come from the germline V gene. The CDR3 DNA reads as TGTGCCAGCAGTTTATTAGGGGGCGCTGGCTACACCTTC. It codes for CASSLLGGAGYTF.

Only a few counts were recorded for this clone. The gene calls are TRBV11-2 and TRBJ2-3; D possibly corresponds to TRBD2 (6 bases). This CDR3 is 16 amino acids long. Looked up from germline, CDR1 is SGHAT and CDR2 is FQNNGV. V lost 5 bases, J lost 6 bases, and 21 bases lay in between. The CDR3 protein is CASSPNLAYKRDTQYF. In DNA, the CDR3 is TGTGCCAGCAGCCCTAACCTAGCGTACAAGCGGGATACGCAGTATTTT.

This clone was detected only a few times. The chain combines TRBV19 with TRBJ1-3, with TRBD1 as a possible D gene (5 bases). Looked up from germline, CDR1 is LNHDA and CDR2 is SQIVND (reference sequence). V dropped 5 bases and J dropped 2 bases, with 19 bases sitting between them. The CDR3 has 17 amino acids. CDR3 sequence (DNA): TGTGCCAGTAGTCTATCTCCAGGGAGGGTAGCTGGAAACACCATATATTTT. Translation: CASSLSPGRVAGNTIYF.

This clone appeared once. The CDR3 DNA follows: TGTGCCAGCAGTGCCGGGACTAGCGGGAGTCTTGAGCAGTTCTTC. Translated, it gives CASSAGTSGSLEQFF. This chain connects TRBV6-5 to TRBJ2-1; the match to TRBD2 covers 14 bases. V lost 5 bases, J lost 9 bases, and 6 bases stayed unmatched. The CDR3 totals 15 residues. Germline V lookup: CDR1 MNHEY, CDR2 SVGAGI.

The gene calls are TRBV7-8 and TRBJ2-7; 9 nucleotides align to TRBD2. The germline V gene encodes CDR1 SGHVS and CDR2 FQNEAQ. The CDR3 runs to 16 residues. V gave up 5 bases and J gave up 2 bases; unmatched junction bases: 10. In DNA, the CDR3 is TGTGCCAGCAGCCCACCCCGCCTAGCGGGAACCTACGAGCAGTACTTC. Encoded protein: CASSPPRLAGTYEQYF. The variable domain in full, completed from reference TRBV7-8 and TRBJ2-7, reads GAGVSQSPRYKVAKRGQDVALRCDPISGHVSLFWYQQALGQGPEFLTYFQNEAQLDKSGLPSDRFFAERPEGSVSTLKIQRTQQEDSAVYLCASSPPRLAGTYEQYFGPGTRLTVT.

The V gene is TRBV6-1, the J gene TRBJ2-5; 9 nucleotides align to TRBD1. The V gene end was trimmed by 4 bases and the J gene end by 5 bases; junction bases not matched to a gene: 5. CDR1 is MNHNS, CDR2 SASEGT, per germline. This CDR3 region has 14 residues. The CDR3 loop reads CASSVHRGQETQYF. The DNA of the CDR3 is TGTGCCAGCAGTGTGCACAGGGGGCAGGAGACCCAGTACTTC.

CDR3 coding DNA: TGTGCCAGCAGCCCAATTCTAGCGGGAGTACACGGGGAGCTGTTTTTT. It translates to CASSPILAGVHGELFF. The chain couples TRBV11-2 to TRBJ2-2; 10 nucleotides line up with TRBD2. Per the germline V gene, CDR1 is SGHAT and CDR2 is FQNNGV. The junction had 10 bases not matched to a gene; V was cut back by 5 bases and J by 7 bases. CDR3 size: 16 residues.

V gene TRBV7-8 combines with J gene TRBJ1-1, with TRBD1 matching 7 bases. Trimming cost V 3 bases and J 1 base; bases outside gene matches: 5. The CDR3 sequence is 15 residues long. Germline V lookup: CDR1 SGHVS, CDR2 FQNEAQ. The CDR3 coding sequence is TGTGCCAGCAGCTTGTCGACAGGGAGGAACACTGAAGCTTTCTTT. Amino acid sequence: CASSLSTGRNTEAFF.

The chain carries TRBV5-6 and TRBJ2-3; the D gene is possibly TRBD2 (5 bases). V was pared by 4 bases and J by 6 bases, with 12 bases between. CDR3 length equals 13 residues. CDR1 and CDR2 from the germline V gene are SGHDT and YYEEEE. CDR3 loop: CASSPPTGDTQYF. The CDR3 DNA is TGTGCCAGCAGCCCACCCACGGGGGATACGCAGTATTTT. Drawing the rest from reference TRBV5-6 and TRBJ2-3, the complete variable domain is DAGVTQSPTHLIKTRGQQVTLRCSPKSGHDTVSWYQQALGQGPQFIFQYYEEEERQRGNFPDRFSGHQFPNYSSELNVNALLLGDSALYLCASSPPTGDTQYFGPGTRLTVL.

V is TRBV28 and J is TRBJ1-1; tentative D call: TRBD1 (5 bases). Trimming shortened V by 2 bases and J by 9 bases, and 7 bases separated the two germline ends. The germline V gene encodes CDR1 MDHEN and CDR2 SYDVKM. The length of the CDR3 is 11 residues. CDR3 residues: CASSLQGKAFF. In nucleotides, the CDR3 is TGTGCCAGCAGTTTACAGGGAAAAGCTTTCTTT. Combining the CDR3 with reference TRBV28 and TRBJ1-1 gives the whole variable domain DVKVTQSSRYLVKRTGEKVFLECVQDMDHENMFWYRQDPGLGLRLIYFSYDVKMKEKGDIPEGYSVSREKKERFSLILESASTNQTSMYLCASSLQGKAFFGQGTRLTVV.

This rearrangement joins TRBV4-1 to TRBJ2-3, with 11 positions matching TRBD2. This CDR3 has 15 amino acids. Per germline, CDR1 MGHRA and CDR2 YSYEKL. Unmatched junction bases numbered 6, after V lost 4 bases and J lost 6 bases. The CDR3 loop is CASSLSGRAADTQYF. The CDR3, as DNA: TGCGCCAGCAGCCTTAGCGGGAGGGCAGCTGATACGCAGTATTTT.

The rearrangement uses TRBV28 and TRBJ1-2; 7 nucleotides match TRBD1. CDR3 size: 15 residues. The V and J ends lost 5 bases and 2 bases, in that order; junction bases with no gene match: 8. Germline CDR1 and CDR2: MDHEN and SYDVKM. This CDR3 reads CASSPGDSQNYGYTF. In DNA, the CDR3 is TGTGCCAGCAGTCCGGGGGACAGCCAAAACTATGGCTACACCTTC.

V is TRBV4-1 and J is TRBJ2-2; 10 bases are a match to TRBD2. The germline CDR1 and CDR2 sequences are MGHRA and YSYEKL. CDR3 length: 16 amino acids. Unmatched junction bases numbered 9, after V lost 6 bases and J lost 5 bases. CDR3 sequence reads: CASRPGIAGGTGELFF. CDR3 in DNA: TGCGCCAGCAGACCCGGGATAGCGGGAGGTACCGGGGAGCTGTTTTTT.

V is TRBV7-2 and J is TRBJ1-2; possible D gene TRBD1, 6 bases. The CDR3 has 16 amino acids. Per the germline V gene, CDR1 is SGHTA and CDR2 is FQGNSA. V lost 1 base, J lost 6 bases, and 18 bases lay in between. The DNA for the CDR3 is TGTGCCAGCAGCTTAGTAGGGGTGACAGGTGGGAATGGCTACACCTTC. Its translation is CASSLVGVTGGNGYTF.

This chain uses TRBV30 with TRBJ2-1; D perhaps matches TRBD2 (5 bases). Germline V CDR1 and CDR2: GTSNPN, SVGIG (reference sequence). The germline V and J ends were trimmed by 0 bases and 0 bases, with 9 bases remaining between them. The CDR3 totals 15 residues. In nucleotides, the CDR3 is TGTGCCTGGAGTGTATCGGGGAGCTCCTACAATGAGCAGTTCTTC. Translated, it gives CAWSVSGSSYNEQFF.

The chain links TRBV9 to TRBJ1-5; TRBD1 aligns across 8 bases. V dropped 0 bases and J dropped 9; count of bases not matched to a gene: 5. CDR1 is SGDLS and CDR2 is YYNGEE in the germline V gene. The CDR3 contains 14 residues. The CDR3 reads CASSVDQGARPQHF. Written as DNA, the CDR3 is TGTGCCAGCAGCGTAGACCAGGGGGCGAGGCCCCAGCATTTT.

CDR3 DNA sequence: TGTGCCAGCACGGGACTAGTGGGCAATGAGCAGTTCTTC. Translating it yields CASTGLVGNEQFF. The chain is built from TRBV6-1 and TRBJ2-1; the match to TRBD2 covers 8 bases. V was pared by 7 bases and J by 6 bases, with 5 bases of the junction left unmatched. The germline V gene has CDR1 MNHNS and CDR2 SASEGT. There are 13 residues in the CDR3.

The CDR3 spells CASSLAVQGQETQYF. The CDR3 DNA sequence: TGCGCCAGCAGCTTGGCCGTGCAGGGCCAAGAGACCCAGTACTTC. This chain links TRBV5-1 with TRBJ2-5; the D gene is possibly TRBD1 (5 bases). CDR1 is SGHRS and CDR2 is YFSETQ in the germline V gene. V was clipped by 0 bases and J by 1 base, with 10 bases between them. The CDR3 is 15 residues long. The full variable domain, with the rest looked up from reference TRBV5-1 and TRBJ2-5, is KAGVTQTPRYLIKTRGQQVTLSCSPISGHRSVSWYQQTPGQGLQFLFEYFSETQRNKGNFPGRFSGRQFSNSRSEMNVSTLELGDSALYLCASSLAVQGQETQYFGPGTRLLVL.

The chain links TRBV28 to TRBJ2-7; the match to TRBD2 covers 7 bases. The germline CDR1 and CDR2 sequences are MDHEN and SYDVKM. The CDR3 is made up of 16 amino acids. The V and J ends lost 6 bases and 2 bases, in that order; junction bases with no gene match: 13. The CDR3 nucleotides read TGTGCCAGCAGCTCCTTTACAGCGGGGCGTGCCTACGAGCAGTACTTC. Translated: CASSSFTAGRAYEQYF.